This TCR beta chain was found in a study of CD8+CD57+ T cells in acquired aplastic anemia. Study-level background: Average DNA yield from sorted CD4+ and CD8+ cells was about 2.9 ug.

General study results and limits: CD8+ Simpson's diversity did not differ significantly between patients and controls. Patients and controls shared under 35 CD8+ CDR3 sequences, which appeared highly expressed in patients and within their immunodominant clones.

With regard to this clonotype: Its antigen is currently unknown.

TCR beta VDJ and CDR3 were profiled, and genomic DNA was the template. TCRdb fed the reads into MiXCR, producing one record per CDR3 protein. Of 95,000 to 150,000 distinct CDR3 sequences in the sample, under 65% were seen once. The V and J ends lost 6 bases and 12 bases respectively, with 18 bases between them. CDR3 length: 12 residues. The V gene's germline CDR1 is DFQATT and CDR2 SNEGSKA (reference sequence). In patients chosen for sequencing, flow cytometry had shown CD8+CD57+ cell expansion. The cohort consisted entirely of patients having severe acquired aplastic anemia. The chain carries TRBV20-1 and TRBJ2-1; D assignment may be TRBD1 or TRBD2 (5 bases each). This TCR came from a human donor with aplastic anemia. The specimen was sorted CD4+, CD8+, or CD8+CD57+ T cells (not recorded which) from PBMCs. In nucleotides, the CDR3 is TGCAGTGCCAGGGAGTGGGGGTTGCGGCAGTTCTTC. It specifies CSAREWGLRQFF.